Following are 27 T cell receptor beta chains from one sample sequenced in a study of cytomegalovirus exposure and HLA in healthy donors. Here immunoSEQ multiplex PCR was the method, and the copy in TCRdb shows in-frame clones only, minus some. The data show about 280,000 clones, 65% to 90% seen once. The sample consisted of PBMCs. The receptors come from a woman aged 18-29 years in good health and CMV-seronegative.

The rearrangement uses TRBV5-4 and TRBJ1-2; tentative D call: TRBD1 (6 bases). The CDR3 runs to 14 residues. V lost 3 bases and J 6 bases, leaving 15 bases between the germline ends. Germline CDR1 and CDR2: SGHNT and YYREEE (reference sequence). The CDR3 is CASSSRGGADGYTF. CDR3 DNA sequence: TGTGCCAGCAGCTCCCGCGGGGGGGCGGATGGCTACACCTTC.

The chain couples TRBV7-2 to TRBJ2-6, with D uncertain. The CDR3 is made up of 15 amino acids. The germline V gene has CDR1 SGHTA and CDR2 FQGNSA. V gave up 1 base and J gave up 0 bases, with 4 bases separating them. CDR3 in amino acids: CASSLVASGANVLTF. CDR3 coding DNA: TGTGCCAGCAGCTTAGTAGCCTCTGGGGCCAACGTCCTGACTTTC.

The CDR3 DNA sequence: TGTGCCAGGCATCCAGGGGGAAGGGGCACTGAAGCTTTCTTT. Its translation: CARHPGGRGTEAFF. The rearrangement joins TRBV2 to TRBJ1-1; the match to TRBD1 covers 7 bases. Germline V CDR1 and CDR2: SNHLY, FYNNEI. The CDR3 is 14 residues long. J was trimmed by 4 bases and V by 9 bases; bases with no gene match: 11.

The CDR3 spells CASQTGLETQYF. CDR3 DNA: TGTGCCAGCCAGACTGGTCTGGAGACCCAGTACTTC. The rearrangement links TRBV2 to TRBJ2-5; no firm D call. V was clipped by 8 bases and J by 5 bases, with 12 bases between them. Germline loops: CDR1 SNHLY, CDR2 FYNNEI. The CDR3 is 12 amino acids.

CDR3 bases: TGCGCCAGCAGCCAGGGATACGAGCAGTACTTC. This sequence encodes CASSQGYEQYF. This chain joins TRBV5-1 and TRBJ2-7, with D maybe TRBD1 (5 bases). Germline-derived CDR1 and CDR2 are SGHRS and YFSETQ. This CDR3 region has 11 residues. Trimming left V 4 bases short and J 4 bases short, with 6 bases between.

The chain is built from TRBV7-2 and TRBJ1-2; TRBD1 might be the D (5 bases). The germline gives CDR1 SGHTA, CDR2 FQGNSA. V dropped 5 bases and J dropped 4 bases, with 11 bases sitting between them. The CDR3 extends over 13 amino acids. CDR3 loop: CASSTTGVYGYTF. DNA of the CDR3: TGTGCCAGCAGCACAACAGGAGTCTATGGCTACACCTTC.

This chain uses TRBV25-1 with TRBJ2-1; 12 bases agree with TRBD2. CDR3 length: 14 residues. Losses at the gene ends were 6 bases for V and 6 bases for J; bases not matched to a gene: 3. The germline V gene encodes CDR1 MGHDK and CDR2 SYGVNS. CDR3 loop: CASSETSGGNEQFF. The CDR3 DNA is TGTGCCAGCAGCGAGACTAGCGGGGGCAATGAGCAGTTCTTC.

This chain connects TRBV30 to TRBJ2-7; D is perhaps TRBD1 (6 bases). CDR1 GTSNPN and CDR2 SVGIG come from the germline V gene (reference sequence). The germline V and J ends were trimmed by 6 bases and 3 bases, with 15 bases remaining between them. The CDR3 is 13 residues long. The CDR3 DNA reads as TGTGCCTGTAATCTGGGACACCGCTACGAGCAGTACTTC. This translates into CACNLGHRYEQYF.

The genes are TRBV5-1 and TRBJ2-1; possibly TRBD2 for D (6 bases). V dropped 1 base and J dropped 0 bases, with 11 bases sitting between them. Germline-derived CDR1 and CDR2 are SGHRS and YFSETQ. This CDR3 comprises 16 residues. The CDR3 is CASSLLGDFSYNEQFF. In nucleotides, the CDR3 is TGCGCCAGCAGCTTGCTGGGGGACTTCTCCTACAATGAGCAGTTCTTC.

This chain joins TRBV6-1 and TRBJ2-1; 8 bases fit TRBD2. CDR3 length equals 13 residues. Germline V gene lookup returns CDR1 MNHNS and CDR2 SASEGT. V lost 2 bases to trimming and J lost 11 bases; unmatched junction nucleotides: 5. This CDR3 is CASSEREREKQFF. CDR3 DNA sequence: TGTGCCAGCAGTGAACGGGAGCGGGAGAAGCAGTTCTTC.

The chain uses TRBV27 and TRBJ2-7; 12 bases fit TRBD2. The CDR3 loop spans 16 amino acids. CDR1 and CDR2 (germline): MNHEY, SMNVEV (reference sequence). The trim removed 5 bases at V and 3 bases at J, leaving 8 bases unmatched. Here the CDR3 reads CASSPLAGGRFYEQYF. CDR3 DNA sequence: TGTGCCAGCAGTCCCCTAGCGGGGGGGCGTTTCTACGAGCAGTACTTC.

This clone is a singleton in its sample. The J gene is TRBJ1-1, the V gene TRBV6-1; D gene ambiguous. The length of the CDR3 is 13 residues. V lost 3 bases and J lost 1, with 6 bases in between. Germline values: CDR1 MNHNS, CDR2 SASEGT. DNA for the CDR3: TGTGCCAGCAGTGAGGCAGAGAACACTGAAGCTTTCTTT. Translation gives CASSEAENTEAFF.

V usage is TRBV7-9 and J usage is TRBJ1-1; unclear D gene. In germline, CDR1 is SEHNR, CDR2 FQNEAQ (reference sequence). Trimming removed 3 bases from V and 1 base from J, with 6 bases in between. There are 13 residues in the CDR3. For the CDR3, the DNA is TGTGCCAGCAGCTTTCGGGGGAACACTGAAGCTTTCTTT. Its translation: CASSFRGNTEAFF.

J is TRBJ2-3 and V is TRBV5-1, with a possible D match to TRBD1 (6 bases). This CDR3 contains 16 residues. Trimming cost V 0 bases and J 0 bases, with 11 bases left between them. The germline CDR1 and CDR2 sequences are SGHRS and YFSETQ. The CDR3 nucleotides read TGCGCCAGCAGCTTGGTGCCGGACAGAAGCACAGATACGCAGTATTTT. Translation gives CASSLVPDRSTDTQYF.

The genes are TRBV2 and TRBJ2-1; 12 bases align to TRBD2. The CDR3 is made up of 13 amino acids. Looked up from germline, CDR1 is SNHLY and CDR2 is FYNNEI. V lost 6 bases and J lost 10; bases outside the gene matches: 4. This chain's CDR3 is CASSRTSGAEQFF. DNA of the CDR3: TGTGCCAGCAGCCGGACTAGCGGGGCCGAGCAGTTCTTC. Full variable domain (missing parts from reference TRBV2 and TRBJ2-1): EPEVTQTPSHQVTQMGQEVILRCVPISNHLYFYWYRQILGQKVEFLVSFYNNEISEKSEIFDDQFSVERPDGSNFTLKIRSTKLEDSAMYFCASSRTSGAEQFFGPGTRLTVL.

The sample holds one count of this clone. The V call is TRBV7-3, the J call TRBJ2-5; the D is unclear. Per germline, CDR1 SGHTA and CDR2 FQGTGA. V was cut by 3 bases and J by 4 bases, with 9 bases left in between. The CDR3 has 13 residues. CDR3 bases: TGTGCCAGCAGCTTCTACAGTTCAGAGACCCAGTACTTC. Protein: CASSFYSSETQYF.

The rearrangement links TRBV30 to TRBJ1-1, with a tentative D call TRBD1 (6 bases). The CDR3 length is 12 residues. V lost 2 bases, J lost 9 bases, and 13 bases lay in between. CDR1 is GTSNPN and CDR2 is SVGIG in the germline V gene (reference sequence). Written as DNA, the CDR3 is TGTGCCTGGAGTCAGCAGGGGTTAAAAGCTTTCTTT. Its protein product is CAWSQQGLKAFF.

The chain is built from TRBV6-6 and TRBJ1-1, with 7 bases lining up with TRBD1. The CDR3 loop spans 12 amino acids. Germline values: CDR1 MNHNY, CDR2 SVGAGI (reference sequence). V trimming: 6 bases; J trimming: 11 bases; junction bases outside the gene matches: 9. The CDR3 loop reads CASRGQELDAFF. CDR3 sequence (DNA): TGTGCCAGCAGAGGACAGGAGCTTGACGCTTTCTTT.

CDR3: CAIGGRSTEAFF. The CDR3 nucleotides are TGTGCCATTGGAGGGAGGAGCACTGAAGCTTTCTTT. The V gene is TRBV27, the J gene TRBJ1-1, with D unresolved. The CDR3 covers 12 residues. CDR1 and CDR2 from the germline V gene are MNHEY and SMNVEV (reference sequence). V was pared by 10 bases and J by 4 bases, with 13 bases between.

The chain links TRBV4-1 to TRBJ1-4; D unresolved. Germline V lookup: CDR1 MGHRA, CDR2 YSYEKL. Trimming removed 1 base at V and 11 bases at J, with 8 bases between. The length of the CDR3 is 12 residues. In DNA, the CDR3 is TGCGCCAGCAGCCAAGGCGCTGAGAAACTGTTTTTT. Protein sequence: CASSQGAEKLFF.

This chain's CDR3 is CAFTPQEGVNTEAFF. The CDR3 DNA reads TGTGCCTTCACGCCTCAGGAGGGTGTGAACACTGAAGCTTTCTTT. This chain connects TRBV30 to TRBJ1-1; no definite D call. Germline values: CDR1 GTSNPN, CDR2 SVGIG (reference sequence). CDR3 length equals 15 residues. V was trimmed by 7 bases and J by 0 bases, leaving 18 bases between them.

The chain combines TRBV18 with TRBJ2-1, with TRBD2 as a possible D gene (6 bases). This CDR3 comprises 16 residues. CDR1 and CDR2 (germline): KGHSH, LQKENI. Trimming removed 2 bases from V and 2 bases from J, with 13 bases in between. DNA of the CDR3: TGTGCCAGCTCACCATGGACGGGAGTGACCTACAATGAGCAGTTCTTC. As protein: CASSPWTGVTYNEQFF.

The genes are TRBV18 and TRBJ1-5, with D perhaps matching TRBD1 (5 bases). The CDR3 runs 16 residues. V gave up 6 bases and J gave up 0 bases, with 15 bases separating them. Germline V gives CDR1 KGHSH, CDR2 LQKENI. Here the CDR3 reads CASSHGTGVSNQPQHF. Here the CDR3 DNA reads TGTGCCAGCTCCCACGGGACGGGGGTTAGCAATCAGCCCCAGCATTTT.

The rearrangement uses TRBV19 and TRBJ1-5; 8 nucleotides agree with TRBD1. This CDR3 has 15 amino acids. J was trimmed by 5 bases and V by 0 bases; bases with no gene match: 3. Germline V gene sequence: CDR1 LNHDA, CDR2 SQIVND (reference sequence). CDR3 in amino acids: CASSIDAGGYQPQHF. Written as DNA, the CDR3 is TGTGCCAGTAGTATAGACGCAGGGGGCTATCAGCCCCAGCATTTT.

The chain combines TRBV6-4 with TRBJ1-2; D gene ambiguous. The CDR3 extends over 15 amino acids. Germline CDR1 is MRHNA and CDR2 is SNTAGT. Between the trimmed V and J ends, which lost 0 bases and 1 base, there was a span of 9 bases. The CDR3 sequence is CASSDSGRNNYGYTF. DNA for the CDR3: TGTGCCAGCAGTGACTCGGGCAGGAATAACTATGGCTACACCTTC.

The chain combines TRBV5-6 with TRBJ2-1, with 9 positions matching TRBD1. This CDR3 is built from 15 residues. CDR1 and CDR2 from the germline V gene are SGHDT and YYEEEE. J gave up 8 bases and V 6 bases, and 12 bases lay outside the gene matches. CDR3 amino acids: CASIEMGQGTDEQFF. CDR3 sequence (DNA): TGTGCCAGCATCGAAATGGGACAGGGTACGGATGAGCAGTTCTTC.

The chain links TRBV23-1 to TRBJ2-3; 10 bases are a match to TRBD1. TRBV23-1 is reported as an ORF; its role is uncertain. The junction had 11 bases not matched to a gene; V was cut back by 5 bases and J by 0 bases. The CDR3 loop spans 18 amino acids. The CDR3 here is CASSSGTGAPPSTDTQYF. The DNA for the CDR3 is TGCGCCAGCAGTTCCGGGACAGGGGCCCCGCCTAGCACAGATACGCAGTATTTT.